This T cell receptor (beta chain) was identified in a study of Graves' ophthalmopathy and Graves' hyperthyroidism. This clonotype was recorded at least ten times. Its antigen is undetermined. The CDR3 has 12 amino acids. The germline V and J ends were trimmed by 4 bases and 12 bases, with 15 bases remaining between them. Germline CDR1 reads ENHRY; CDR2 reads SYGVKD. Study-wide results and limits: The authors also found most expanded thyroid clonotypes above 0.001 frequency in blood.

RNA transcripts served as template for amplifying TCR beta CDR3 sequences. HTBI-primed RT-PCR formed the first round, and a multiplex PCR formed the second. TCRdb re-called the multiplex PCR reads with MiXCR, one entry per CDR3 protein. The repertoire has 500,000 to 700,000 distinct CDR3 sequences, less than 40% of them found once; the top ten carry about 4.6%. The specimen was peripheral blood or thyroid tissue (not recorded which). The chain couples TRBV10-3 to TRBJ1-1, with a tentative D call TRBD1 (6 bases). The receptor was isolated from an adult man with Graves' hyperthyroidism. The CDR3 is CAISVGGPTSFF. DNA for the CDR3: TGTGCCATCAGTGTAGGGGGTCCGACTTCTTTCTTT.